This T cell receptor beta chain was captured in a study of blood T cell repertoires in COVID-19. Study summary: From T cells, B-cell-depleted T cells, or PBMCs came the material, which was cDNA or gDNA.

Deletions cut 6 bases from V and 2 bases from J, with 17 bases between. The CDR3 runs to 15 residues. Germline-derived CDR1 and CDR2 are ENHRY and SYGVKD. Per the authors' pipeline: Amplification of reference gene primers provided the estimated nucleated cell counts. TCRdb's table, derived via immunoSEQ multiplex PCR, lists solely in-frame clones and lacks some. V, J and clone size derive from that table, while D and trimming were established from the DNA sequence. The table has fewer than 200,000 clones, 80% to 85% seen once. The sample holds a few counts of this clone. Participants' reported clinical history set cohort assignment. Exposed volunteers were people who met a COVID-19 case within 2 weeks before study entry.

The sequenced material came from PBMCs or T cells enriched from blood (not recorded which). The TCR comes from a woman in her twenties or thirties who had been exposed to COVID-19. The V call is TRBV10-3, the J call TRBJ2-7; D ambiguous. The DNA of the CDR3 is TGTGCCATCAGGGAGACCGCAGGAATGGCCTACGAGCAGTACTTC. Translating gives CAIRETAGMAYEQYF.